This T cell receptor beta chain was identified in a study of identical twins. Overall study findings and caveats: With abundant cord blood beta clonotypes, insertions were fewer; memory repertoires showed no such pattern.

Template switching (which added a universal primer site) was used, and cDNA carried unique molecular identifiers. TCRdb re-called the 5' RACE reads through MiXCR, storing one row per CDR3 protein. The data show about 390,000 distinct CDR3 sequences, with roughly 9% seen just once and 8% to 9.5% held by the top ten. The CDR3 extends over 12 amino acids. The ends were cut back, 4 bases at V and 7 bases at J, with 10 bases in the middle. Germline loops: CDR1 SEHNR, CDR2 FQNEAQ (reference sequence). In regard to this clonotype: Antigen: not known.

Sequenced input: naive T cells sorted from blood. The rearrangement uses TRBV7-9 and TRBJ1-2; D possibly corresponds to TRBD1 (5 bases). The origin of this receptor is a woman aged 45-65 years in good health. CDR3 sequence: CASSWRGGGYTF. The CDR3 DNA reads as TGTGCCAGCAGCTGGAGGGGTGGTGGCTACACCTTC.